This is a list of T cell receptor beta chains from one sample in a study of PD-1 blockade in classical Hodgkin lymphoma. Only in-frame clones appear in the TCRdb table, and some are missing; sequencing was by immunoSEQ multiplex PCR. The sample includes 75,000 to 100,000 clones, approximately 88% of them seen just once. The input for sequencing was peripheral blood mononuclear cells (PBMCs), taken at baseline. All receptors derive from a human donor with classical Hodgkin lymphoma. Each CDR3 is given with its conserved first and last residue. The D gene is left open where the match is weak. Size tells how often a clone was seen (once, few, many) or the class of an expanded clone, and some rows leave it out.

CASSLWPGEFNTIYF,TGTGCCAGCAGCTTGTGGCCAGGGGAGTTCAACACCATATATTTT,NA,NA,TRBV5-6,TRBJ1-3
CASTRDSAGNTIYF,TGTGCCAGCACCAGGGACAGCGCTGGAAACACCATATATTTT,NA,TRBD1,TRBV28,TRBJ1-3
CAISGPGQGYTEAFF,TGTGCCATCAGTGGGCCGGGACAGGGGTACACTGAAGCTTTCTTT,NA,TRBD1,TRBV10-3,TRBJ1-1
CAISESPPGEQYF,TGTGCCATCAGTGAGTCCCCCCCGGGGGAGCAGTACTTC,NA,NA,TRBV10-3,TRBJ2-7
CASSSRTGTSPYEQYF,TGTGCCAGCAGCTCCAGGACAGGCACATCTCCCTACGAGCAGTACTTC,NA,TRBD1,TRBV7-9,TRBJ2-7
CASSIRGPGAYGYTF,TGTGCCAGTAGTATCCGGGGACCGGGGGCCTATGGCTACACCTTC,NA,NA,TRBV19,TRBJ1-2
CASSSLTGELFF,TGTGCCAGCAGCTCCCTCACCGGGGAGCTGTTTTTT,NA,NA,TRBV5-4,TRBJ2-2
CASSPERGPVTQYF,TGTGCCAGCTCACCAGAAAGGGGCCCGGTGACCCAGTACTTC,once,NA,TRBV18,TRBJ2-5
CASSYSRFYNEQFF,TGTGCCAGCAGTTACTCGAGATTTTACAATGAGCAGTTCTTC,NA,NA,TRBV6-5,TRBJ2-1
CASSVGLRGGTFPDTQYF,TGTGCCAGCAGCGTAGGGCTGAGGGGAGGCACCTTCCCAGATACGCAGTATTTT,NA,NA,TRBV9,TRBJ2-3
CASSVIRGTGAGGTDTQYF,TGTGCCAGCAGCGTGATTAGGGGGACAGGGGCTGGGGGCACAGATACGCAGTATTTT,NA,TRBD1,TRBV9,TRBJ2-3
CASSEGAGEAFF,TGTGCCAGCAGTGAAGGGGCAGGGGAAGCTTTCTTT,NA,NA,TRBV25-1,TRBJ1-1
CASSPGFQNTEAFF,TGTGCCAGCTCACCCGGGTTTCAGAACACTGAAGCTTTCTTT,NA,NA,TRBV18,TRBJ1-1
CASSEFTGRGTGELFF,TGTGCCAGCAGTGAATTTACAGGGAGGGGCACCGGGGAGCTGTTTTTT,NA,NA,TRBV6-1,TRBJ2-2
CASSSRRGETQYF,TGTGCCAGCAGCTCCCGCCGCGGAGAGACCCAGTACTTC,few,NA,TRBV7-8,TRBJ2-5
CASKAGVAADTQYF,TGTGCCAGCAAGGCGGGAGTAGCGGCAGATACGCAGTATTTT,NA,TRBD2,TRBV6-5,TRBJ2-3
CASSRRNTEAFF,TGTGCCAGCAGCCGTCGGAACACTGAAGCTTTCTTT,few,NA,TRBV28,TRBJ1-1
CASSMYPWEKLFF,TGTGCCAGTAGTATGTATCCCTGGGAAAAACTGTTTTTT,NA,NA,TRBV19,TRBJ1-4
CASSFRSSYNEQFF,TGTGCCAGCAGCTTCCGTAGCTCCTACAATGAGCAGTTCTTC,NA,NA,TRBV11-2,TRBJ2-1
CAISRDGNTEAFF,TGTGCCATCAGTAGGGACGGGAACACTGAAGCTTTCTTT,NA,NA,TRBV10-3,TRBJ1-1
CAISETSGNTGELFF,TGTGCCATCAGTGAGACTAGCGGGAATACCGGGGAGCTGTTTTTT,NA,TRBD2,TRBV10-3,TRBJ2-2
CASSTLAASTDTQYF,TGTGCCAGTAGTACCTTAGCGGCTAGCACAGATACGCAGTATTTT,NA,NA,TRBV19,TRBJ2-3
CASSTKKTLGYEQYF,TGTGCCAGCAGTACAAAGAAAACCTTGGGCTACGAGCAGTACTTC,NA,NA,TRBV14,TRBJ2-7
CASSESLAAYNEQFF,TGTGCCAGCAGTGAGTCACTAGCGGCCTACAATGAGCAGTTCTTC,NA,TRBD2,TRBV2,TRBJ2-1
CASSQTGNSNQPQHF,TGTGCCAGCAGCCAGACGGGGAATAGCAATCAGCCCCAGCATTTT,NA,NA,TRBV4-2,TRBJ1-5
CASSPSLSGARETQYF,TGTGCCAGTAGTCCCTCCTTGTCGGGGGCGAGGGAGACCCAGTACTTC,NA,NA,TRBV19,TRBJ2-5
CASSMDGGSYEQYF,TGTGCCAGTAGTATGGATGGTGGGAGCTACGAGCAGTACTTC,NA,NA,TRBV19,TRBJ2-7
CASTRQGHNEQYF,TGTGCCAGCACCCGACAGGGACACAACGAGCAGTACTTC,NA,TRBD1,TRBV18,TRBJ2-7
CASSQGQGGHDTQYF,TGCGCCAGCAGCCAGGGACAGGGGGGACACGATACGCAGTATTTT,NA,TRBD1,TRBV5-1,TRBJ2-3
CASSLFGASNTGELFF,TGTGCCAGCAGCCTTTTCGGGGCGTCGAACACCGGGGAGCTGTTTTTT,NA,NA,TRBV7-2,TRBJ2-2
CASRWIDRGNEQFF,TGTGCCAGCAGGTGGATTGACAGGGGGAATGAGCAGTTCTTC,NA,TRBD1,TRBV5-5,TRBJ2-1
CASSPVRGGDTQYF,TGTGCCAGCTCACCAGTCAGGGGGGGAGATACGCAGTATTTT,NA,NA,TRBV18,TRBJ2-3
CASSLAGTSVQETQYF,TGCGCCAGCAGCTTAGCCGGGACTAGCGTGCAAGAGACCCAGTACTTC,NA,TRBD2,TRBV5-1,TRBJ2-5
CAWSSGVQQPQHF,TGTGCCTGGAGTTCGGGGGTTCAACAGCCCCAGCATTTT,NA,NA,TRBV30,TRBJ1-5
CASSTRLADNEQFF,TGTGCCAGCAGTACTCGACTAGCGGACAATGAGCAGTTCTTC,NA,TRBD2,TRBV6-1,TRBJ2-1
CASSGESGRIHEQYF,TGTGCCAGCAGTGGCGAGAGCGGGAGGATCCACGAGCAGTACTTC,NA,TRBD2,TRBV6-1,TRBJ2-7
CSVKTSATYEQYF,TGCAGCGTCAAGACTAGCGCGACCTACGAGCAGTACTTC,NA,TRBD2,TRBV29-1,TRBJ2-7
CASSLAGFSYGYTF,TGTGCCAGCAGCTTAGCCGGGTTCAGCTATGGCTACACCTTC,NA,NA,TRBV7-8,TRBJ1-2
CAISEKGSGQPQHF,TGTGCCATCAGTGAAAAGGGTTCGGGTCAGCCCCAGCATTTT,few,NA,TRBV10-3,TRBJ1-5
CASRLTGGGIFYF,TGTGCCAGTAGACTGACAGGGGGCGGAATTTTTTACTTT,NA,TRBD1,TRBV19,TRBJ1-1
CASSPDSKPTSGQYF,TGTGCCAGCAGCCCAGACAGTAAGCCTACGAGCGGGCAGTACTTC,NA,NA,TRBV7-9,TRBJ2-7
CASGSRRSRKTQYF,TGTGCCAGCGGTAGTAGACGGTCCCGGAAGACCCAGTACTTC,NA,NA,TRBV2,TRBJ2-5
CASSPSGIAYNEQFF,TGTGCCAGCAGCCCTAGCGGAATCGCCTACAATGAGCAGTTCTTC,NA,TRBD2,TRBV6-5,TRBJ2-1
CASRTGTSGRSSSYEQYF,TGTGCCAGCAGAACCGGGACTAGCGGGAGGTCTAGCTCCTACGAGCAGTACTTC,NA,TRBD2,TRBV6-7,TRBJ2-7
CASSDRTPGGYTF,TGCGCCAGCAGTGACAGGACCCCCGGGGGCTACACCTTC,NA,NA,TRBV10-1,TRBJ1-2
CASSQRLTAGNTIYF,TGCGCCAGCAGCCAAAGGCTGACAGCTGGAAACACCATATATTTT,NA,NA,TRBV4-1,TRBJ1-3
CASSEVSPPLGINQPQHF,TGTGCCAGCAGTGAAGTGTCTCCCCCCTTGGGCATTAATCAGCCCCAGCATTTT,NA,NA,TRBV2,TRBJ1-5
CASSLAKTAFNEKLFF,TGTGCCAGCAGCTTAGCGAAAACAGCTTTCAATGAAAAACTGTTTTTT,once,NA,TRBV7-2,TRBJ1-4
CATSRGDRQETQYF,TGTGCCACAAGCAGGGGGGACAGACAAGAGACCCAGTACTTC,NA,NA,TRBV28,TRBJ2-5
CASSLSGSPSYNEQFF,TGTGCCAGCAGCTTATCCGGGAGTCCCTCCTACAATGAGCAGTTCTTC,NA,NA,TRBV7-2,TRBJ2-1
CASRRQVSGNTIYF,TGTGCCAGCAGGCGACAGGTCTCTGGAAACACCATATATTTT,NA,NA,TRBV21-1,TRBJ1-3
CASSLGTASSYNEQFF,TGTGCCAGCAGCCTAGGGACGGCCAGCTCCTACAATGAGCAGTTCTTC,few,NA,TRBV9,TRBJ2-1
CANLKQAGVADTQYF,TGTGCCAACCTAAAACAGGCGGGAGTAGCAGATACGCAGTATTTT,NA,TRBD2,TRBV19,TRBJ2-3
CASSLEAGEQYF,TGTGCCAGCAGCTTAGAGGCAGGGGAGCAGTACTTC,NA,NA,TRBV7-9,TRBJ2-7
CASSYQGVMNTGELFF,TGTGCCAGCAGTTACCAAGGGGTTATGAACACCGGGGAGCTGTTTTTT,NA,NA,TRBV6-6,TRBJ2-2
CASKLQGNTEAFF,TGTGCCAGCAAACTACAGGGGAACACTGAAGCTTTCTTT,NA,NA,TRBV6-5,TRBJ1-1
CASSVGGLLSGNTIYF,TGTGCCAGCAGCGTAGGGGGACTGCTCTCTGGAAACACCATATATTTT,NA,NA,TRBV9,TRBJ1-3